Shown below are 31 T cell receptor beta chains from a single sample sequenced in a study of chronic HIV infection and antiretroviral therapy. One entry per CDR3 protein results from TCRdb running MiXCR on the 5' RACE reads. The table records around 30,000 distinct CDR3 sequences, around 9% of them present only once. The sample taken for sequencing was peripheral blood. The receptors shown here come from an adult who had HIV and had not received antiretroviral therapy, or was an uninfected healthy control (not recorded which).

J is TRBJ2-1 and V is TRBV6-2 or TRBV6-3; no clear D gene. Germline V gene sequence: CDR1 MNHEY, CDR2 SVGEGT. The CDR3 sequence is 11 residues long. The ends were cut back, 2 bases at V and 8 bases at J, with 4 bases in the middle. The CDR3, as DNA: TGTGCCAGCAGTTACGCCCATGAGCAGTTCTTC. Its translation: CASSYAHEQFF.

This clonotype was seen ten or more times. The chain carries TRBV6-2 or TRBV6-3 and TRBJ1-1; D remains ambiguous. Germline loops: CDR1 MNHEY, CDR2 SVGEGT. The CDR3 runs 15 residues. V lost 2 bases to trimming and J lost 1 base, with 11 bases between them. The CDR3, as DNA: TGTGCCAGCAGTTACCCCGCAGGTACGAACACTGAAGCTTTCTTT. Amino acid sequence: CASSYPAGTNTEAFF.

This clonotype came up a few times. The chain recombines TRBV20-1 with TRBJ2-7, with D perhaps matching TRBD1 (6 bases). V was pared by 5 bases and J by 4 bases, with 9 bases between. Germline CDR1 reads DFQATT; CDR2 reads SNEGSKA (reference sequence). This CDR3 region has 11 residues. The CDR3 DNA is TGCAGTGCTGGGGACATATACGAGCAGTACTTC. Protein sequence: CSAGDIYEQYF.

This clonotype appeared many times. The V and J genes are TRBV5-1 and TRBJ1-1, with D tentatively TRBD1 (5 bases). CDR3 length equals 14 residues. Germline CDR1 is SGHRS and CDR2 is YFSETQ. The ends were cut back, 4 bases at V and 2 bases at J, with 12 bases in the middle. CDR3 protein: CASSAGTSNTEAFF. The CDR3, as DNA: TGCGCCAGCAGCGCGGGGACTTCCAACACTGAAGCTTTCTTT.

The J gene is TRBJ1-2, the V gene TRBV9, with a weak D call TRBD1 (5 bases). The V end was cut by 4 bases, the J end by 0 bases, with 13 bases between. The CDR3 covers 15 residues. The germline V gene has CDR1 SGDLS and CDR2 YYNGEE. CDR3 in amino acids: CASSSRDGSNYGYTF. The CDR3 nucleotides read TGTGCCAGCAGCTCACGGGACGGATCTAACTATGGCTACACCTTC.

This clonotype was observed at least ten times. The chain employs TRBV3-1 and TRBJ1-2; the match to TRBD1 covers 9 bases. The CDR3 contains 16 residues. Per the germline V gene, CDR1 is LGHDT and CDR2 is YNNKEL (reference sequence). V lost 0 bases to trimming and J lost 8 bases; unmatched junction nucleotides: 10. The CDR3 region is CASSQDALGQGIGYTF. The CDR3 DNA is TGTGCCAGCAGCCAAGATGCCTTGGGACAGGGAATAGGCTACACCTTC.

This rearrangement joins TRBV7-2 to TRBJ2-1, with D tentatively TRBD2 (5 bases). The CDR3 totals 16 residues. V was trimmed by 1 base and J by 9 bases, leaving 19 bases between them. Germline values: CDR1 SGHTA, CDR2 FQGNSA. Here the CDR3 DNA reads TGTGCCAGCAGCTTAGGAGGGAGACACCGATCGGGTGAGCAGTTCTTC. Amino acid sequence: CASSLGGRHRSGEQFF.

This clonotype was picked up many times. Here the CDR3 reads CASSYGPSYEQYF. For the CDR3, the DNA is TGTGCCAGCAGCTACGGCCCGTCCTACGAGCAGTACTTC. This chain joins TRBV27 and TRBJ2-7; no definite D call. With 6 bases removed from V and 1 base from J, the gap between germline ends came to 10 bases. Germline CDR1 MNHEY, CDR2 SMNVEV (reference sequence). The CDR3 runs 13 residues.

The chain joins TRBV29-1 to TRBJ2-1; 9 nucleotides agree with TRBD2. With 6 bases clipped from V and 7 bases from J, the junction kept 10 bases outside the gene matches. This CDR3 spans 14 amino acids. The germline CDR1 and CDR2 sequences are SQVTM and ANQGSEA. CDR3 bases: TGCAGCGTCTCATTGGGGACTAGCAATAATGAGCAGTTCTTC. Protein sequence: CSVSLGTSNNEQFF.

In its sample, this clonotype was seen a few times. The V and J genes are TRBV20-1 and TRBJ2-1; D gene unclear. CDR1 DFQATT and CDR2 SNEGSKA come from the germline V gene (reference sequence). The CDR3 runs to 13 residues. V lost 5 bases and J lost 0, with 8 bases in between. The CDR3 protein is CSALHSSYNEQFF. In DNA, the CDR3 is TGCAGTGCTCTTCATAGCTCCTACAATGAGCAGTTCTTC.

This clonotype showed up just a few times. This chain uses TRBV10-3 with TRBJ2-2; D might be TRBD2 (6 bases). The V end lost 6 bases, the J end lost 1 base, and 9 bases lay between the germline ends. The CDR3 is 14 amino acids. Germline assignment: CDR1 ENHRY and CDR2 SYGVKD. Written as DNA, the CDR3 is TGTGCCATCAGGGGGACTCGGAACACCGGGGAGCTGTTTTTT. Protein product: CAIRGTRNTGELFF.

This clonotype occurred a few times. The CDR3 DNA reads as TGTGCCAGCAGTCCCCGGACCCCGAACACTGAAGCTTTCTTT. It translates to CASSPRTPNTEAFF. V is TRBV6-6 and J is TRBJ1-1; D uncertain. CDR1 and CDR2 from the germline V gene are MNHNY and SVGAGI (reference sequence). Deletions cut 5 bases from V and 1 base from J, with 11 bases between. The CDR3 covers 14 residues.

This clonotype was detected ten times or more. The chain's CDR3 is CASSQIPTGPGSGANVLTF. CDR3 coding DNA: TGCGCCAGCAGCCAAATCCCGACAGGGCCCGGCTCTGGGGCCAACGTCCTGACTTTC. V and J are TRBV4-1 and TRBJ2-6; 7 nucleotides align to TRBD1. With V trimmed by 2 bases and J by 0 bases, 10 bases remained unmatched. CDR1 MGHRA and CDR2 YSYEKL come from the germline V gene. The CDR3 length is 19 residues.

J is TRBJ2-4 and V is TRBV6-5; 7 nucleotides align to TRBD1. V was pared by 0 bases and J by 0 bases, with 5 bases of the junction left unmatched. The CDR3 extends over 17 amino acids. Germline V gives CDR1 MNHEY, CDR2 SVGAGI. The chain's CDR3 is CASSYSGTVLAKNIQYF. Here the CDR3 DNA reads TGTGCCAGCAGTTACTCCGGGACAGTACTAGCCAAAAACATTCAGTACTTC.

To note about this clonotype: A much larger clone is a single base away; this may be a read error. This sequence joins TRBV2 and TRBJ2-7, with TRBD2 matching over 8 bases. In germline, CDR1 is SNHLY, CDR2 FYNNEI. CDR3 size: 16 residues. CDR3 DNA sequence: TGTGCCAGGAGTGAAGCGGCTAGCGGGTATTCCTACGAGCAGTACTTC. This translates into CARSEAASGYSYEQYF.

About this clonotype: A much larger clone is a single base away; this may be a read error. The chain combines TRBV9 with TRBJ2-1, with D maybe TRBD2 (5 bases). V shed 3 bases and J shed 9 bases, with 13 bases lying between them. CDR3 length equals 13 residues. Germline V gene lookup returns CDR1 SGDLS and CDR2 YYNGEE. CDR3 loop: CASSGERRREQFF. Written as DNA, the CDR3 is TGTGCCAGCAGCGGAGAACGGAGGCGTGAGCAGTTCTTC. The full variable domain, completed using reference TRBV9 and TRBJ2-1, is DSGVTQTPKHLITATGQRVTLRCSPRSGDLSVYWYQQSLDQGLQFLIQYYNGEERAKGNILERFSAQQFPDLHSELNLSSLELGDSALYFCASSGERRREQFFGPGTRLTVL.

Comments on this clonotype: A read error is possible here, since a much larger clone lies one base away. The chain uses TRBV4-2 and TRBJ1-2; D might be TRBD1 (5 bases). Between the trimmed V and J ends, which lost 0 bases and 4 bases, there was a span of 15 bases. CDR3 length: 16 amino acids. The germline V gene has CDR1 LGHNA and CDR2 YNFKEQ. The CDR3, as DNA: TGTGCCAGCAGCCAAGATCAGCAGGGTGGTCCCTATGGCTACACCTTC. Protein sequence: CASSQDQQGGPYGYTF.

A few counts support this clonotype. The rearrangement joins TRBV24-1 to TRBJ1-6; D remains unclear. Germline CDR1 KGHDR, CDR2 SFDVKD. The CDR3 is 13 amino acids. V was trimmed by 6 bases and J by 7 bases, leaving 9 bases between them. The CDR3 is CATSSGPNSPLHF. For the CDR3, the DNA is TGTGCCACCAGTTCCGGGCCCAATTCACCCCTCCACTTT.

The table lists this clonotype with a few counts. This chain connects TRBV10-3 to TRBJ1-6, with a tentative D call TRBD1 (5 bases). Per germline, CDR1 ENHRY and CDR2 SYGVKD. The germline V and J ends were trimmed by 2 bases and 0 bases, with 11 bases remaining between them. CDR3 length: 17 amino acids. CDR3 protein: CAISERGSSSYNSPLHF. CDR3 coding DNA: TGTGCCATCAGTGAGCGGGGCTCAAGCTCCTATAATTCACCCCTCCACTTT.

There are many counts of this clonotype. The chain combines TRBV7-3 with TRBJ1-2, with TRBD1 as a possible D gene (5 bases). This CDR3 is built from 14 residues. Between the trimmed V and J ends, which lost 2 bases and 6 bases, there was a span of 13 bases. CDR1 is SGHTA, CDR2 FQGTGA, per germline. The CDR3 region is CASSLQGQGNGYTF. In nucleotides, the CDR3 is TGTGCCAGCAGCTTACAAGGGCAGGGCAATGGCTACACCTTC.

This clonotype has at least ten counts. This chain uses TRBV3-1 with TRBJ2-2, with 11 bases identical to TRBD2. This CDR3 contains 17 residues. CDR1 and CDR2 (germline): LGHDT, YNNKEL (reference sequence). J was trimmed by 0 bases and V by 2 bases; bases with no gene match: 2. The CDR3 DNA follows: TGTGCCAGCAGCCAACAGACTAGCGGGACGAACACCGGGGAGCTGTTTTTT. Its protein is CASSQQTSGTNTGELFF.

This clonotype was counted only a few times. The chain employs TRBV28 and TRBJ2-3; TRBD2 matches 15 bases. The CDR3 runs 16 residues. Trimming at V came to 5 bases and at J to 0 bases, leaving 0 bases not matched to a gene. Germline V gene sequence: CDR1 MDHEN, CDR2 SYDVKM. The DNA for the CDR3 is TGTGCCAGCAGTGGGACTAGCGGGAGGAGCACAGATACGCAGTATTTT. This gives the protein CASSGTSGRSTDTQYF. Supplemented by reference TRBV28 and TRBJ2-3, the full variable domain reads DVKVTQSSRYLVKRTGEKVFLECVQDMDHENMFWYRQDPGLGLRLIYFSYDVKMKEKGDIPEGYSVSREKKERFSLILESASTNQTSMYLCASSGTSGRSTDTQYFGPGTRLTVL.

DNA for the CDR3: TGTGCCAGCGGACAGGGGGCAAATTCACCCCTCCACTTT. This translates into CASGQGANSPLHF. The chain recombines TRBV12-3 or TRBV12-4 with TRBJ1-6; 11 bases map to TRBD1. The CDR3 length is 13 residues. J gave up 7 bases and V 8 bases, and 1 base lay outside the gene matches.

Ten or more counts support this clonotype. J is TRBJ1-2 and V is TRBV29-1, with 7 positions matching TRBD1. The CDR3 covers 12 residues. The germline V gene encodes CDR1 SQVTM and CDR2 ANQGSEA. The V gene end was trimmed by 7 bases and the J gene end by 7 bases; junction bases not matched to a gene: 9. The CDR3 nucleotides read TGCAGCGGAGACAGGGAGGCGAGTGGCTACACCTTC. It specifies CSGDREASGYTF.

The chain uses TRBV29-1 and TRBJ2-3; 10 nucleotides align to TRBD1. The V segment lost 4 bases and the J segment 6 bases; nucleotides outside the gene matches: 10. Germline V gene lookup returns CDR1 SQVTM and CDR2 ANQGSEA. The CDR3 has 15 residues. The CDR3: CSVGWTGGDTDTQYF. For the CDR3, the DNA is TGCAGCGTTGGGTGGACAGGGGGGGACACTGATACGCAGTATTTT.

This clonotype was picked up a small number of times. J is TRBJ1-1 and V is TRBV11-2; no reliable D call. V lost 4 bases to trimming and J lost 0 bases, with 15 bases between them. The CDR3 is made up of 16 amino acids. Germline CDR1 SGHAT, CDR2 FQNNGV. CDR3 coding DNA: TGTGCCAGCAGCTATCGCGCGGCACTCATGAACACTGAAGCTTTCTTT. It encodes CASSYRAALMNTEAFF.

This clonotype was counted a few times. The chain recombines TRBV7-8 with TRBJ2-3; D remains unclear. Deletions cut 0 bases from V and 2 bases from J, with 9 bases between. This CDR3 spans 15 amino acids. CDR1 is SGHVS and CDR2 is FQNEAQ in the germline V gene. The CDR3 sequence: CASSLASPLTDTQYF. In DNA, the CDR3 is TGTGCCAGCAGCTTAGCTTCTCCCCTCACAGATACGCAGTATTTT. Using reference TRBV7-8 and TRBJ2-3 for the parts outside the CDR3, the full variable domain is GAGVSQSPRYKVAKRGQDVALRCDPISGHVSLFWYQQALGQGPEFLTYFQNEAQLDKSGLPSDRFFAERPEGSVSTLKIQRTQQEDSAVYLCASSLASPLTDTQYFGPGTRLTVL.

This clonotype was observed at least ten times. The chain carries TRBV5-1 and TRBJ2-3; D may be TRBD1 (6 bases). This CDR3 spans 15 amino acids. V was cut by 0 bases and J by 2 bases, with 10 bases left in between. Germline CDR1 SGHRS, CDR2 YFSETQ. CDR3 protein: CASSLEGQHTDTQYF. The CDR3, as DNA: TGCGCCAGCAGCTTGGAAGGACAGCACACAGATACGCAGTATTTT.

This clonotype was recorded at least ten times. This rearrangement joins TRBV5-1 to TRBJ2-7; no clear D gene. Deletions cut 2 bases from V and 7 bases from J, with 7 bases between. The CDR3 extends over 11 amino acids. The V gene's germline CDR1 is SGHRS and CDR2 YFSETQ. CDR3 loop: CASSFLGEQYF. Written as DNA, the CDR3 is TGCGCCAGCAGCTTTTTGGGGGAGCAGTACTTC.

The chain joins TRBV7-9 to TRBJ1-6, with D perhaps TRBD1 (5 bases). Germline values: CDR1 SEHNR, CDR2 FQNEAQ (reference sequence). The CDR3 spans 14 residues. V shed 5 bases and J shed 8 bases, with 13 bases lying between them. The CDR3 bases are TGTGCCAGCAGCCCTACCCCGACAGATTCACCCCTCCACTTT. Protein sequence: CASSPTPTDSPLHF. Using reference TRBV7-9 and TRBJ1-6 for the parts outside the CDR3, the full variable domain is DTGVSQNPRHKITKRGQNVTFRCDPISEHNRLYWYRQTLGQGPEFLTYFQNEAQLEKSRLLSDRFSAERPKGSFSTLEIQRTEQGDSAMYLCASSPTPTDSPLHFGNGTRLTVT.

This clonotype occurred many times. J is TRBJ1-5 and V is TRBV2; D unclear. Trimming stripped 5 bases from V and 4 bases from J, with 6 bases between. The CDR3 is 12 amino acids. Germline V CDR1 and CDR2: SNHLY, FYNNEI. The CDR3 DNA reads as TGTGCCAGCAGTTCACGGAATCAGCCCCAGCATTTT. Amino acids: CASSSRNQPQHF.